The clone carrying this T cell receptor (beta chain) was found a few times. The antigen remains undetermined. Trimming cost V 5 bases and J 1 base; bases outside gene matches: 9. The CDR3 length is 17 residues. The data derive from a study of blood T cells in healthy people across ages. Study-level information: Every two T cells gave about one barcoded beta molecule via template switching.

A second PCR of about 7 to 12 cycles used a sample-barcoded 5' primer and a J-beta primer mix. Every cDNA molecule bore a tag from a template-switch adaptor containing 12 random nucleotides. Each CDR3 protein gets one entry after TCRdb re-called the 5' RACE reads with MiXCR. The table lists 1 million or so distinct CDR3 sequences, approximately 26% of them singletons. General study points: Since the PBMCs were unsorted, naive and antigen-experienced cells could not be conclusively compared. Both higher diversity and more naive CD4+ cells marked long-lived donors when set against aged donors.

These data were also filed under a second study, of T cells of mothers and their children.

The chain uses TRBV12-3 or TRBV12-4 and TRBJ2-4, with 9 bases lining up with TRBD1. The origin of this receptor is a girl aged 2 to 9 in good health. Source material: blood. This CDR3 is CASSRTGGDGAKNIQYF. The CDR3 DNA reads TGTGCCAGCAGTAGAACAGGGGGCGATGGGGCCAAAAACATTCAGTACTTC.